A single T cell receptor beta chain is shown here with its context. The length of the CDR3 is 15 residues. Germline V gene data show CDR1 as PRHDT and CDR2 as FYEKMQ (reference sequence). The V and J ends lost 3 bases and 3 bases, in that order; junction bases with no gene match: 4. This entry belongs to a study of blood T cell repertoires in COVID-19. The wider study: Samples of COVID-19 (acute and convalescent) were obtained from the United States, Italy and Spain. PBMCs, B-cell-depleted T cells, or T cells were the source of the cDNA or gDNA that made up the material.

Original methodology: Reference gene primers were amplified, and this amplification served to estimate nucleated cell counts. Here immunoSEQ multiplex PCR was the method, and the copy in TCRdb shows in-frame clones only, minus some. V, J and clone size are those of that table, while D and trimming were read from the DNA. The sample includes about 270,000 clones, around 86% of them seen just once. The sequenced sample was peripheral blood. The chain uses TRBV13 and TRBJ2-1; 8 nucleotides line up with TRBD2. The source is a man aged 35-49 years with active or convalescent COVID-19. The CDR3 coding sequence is TGTGCCAGCAGCTTGTCCAGCGGGAGCTACAATGAGCAGTTCTTC. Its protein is CASSLSSGSYNEQFF.